This T cell receptor beta chain stems from a study of T cell responses to AZD1222 COVID-19 vaccine. Findings of the study overall: Donor demographics were predominantly white British with a female majority; clonal diversity may be underestimated. The study found vaccine-associated CD4 TCRs spanning spike, dominant at 160-218 and 743-854.

Germline V CDR1 and CDR2: SGHRS, YFSETQ. V lost 4 bases to trimming and J lost 4 bases; unmatched junction nucleotides: 10. The CDR3 extends over 16 amino acids. Profiled with immunoSEQ multiplex PCR; TCRdb holds only in-frame clones, not every one. Among 90,000 to 150,000 clones, about 87% were seen once, and the ten largest hold around 8%. A remark on this clone: Antigen: not known.

The source material was peripheral blood, sampled on day 0 of AZD1222 vaccination. This TCR was sampled from an adult in good health. The chain carries TRBV5-1 and TRBJ2-2, with 7 bases identical to TRBD1. The CDR3 DNA is TGCGCCAGCAGCCCGATGAAGGGGGCGGTCACCGGGGAGCTGTTTTTT. Protein sequence: CASSPMKGAVTGELFF.